These 31 T cell receptor beta chains were sequenced from one sample in a study of blood T cell repertoires in COVID-19. Profiling relied on immunoSEQ multiplex PCR, and the TCRdb table lists in-frame clones only, not all of them. Of under 30,000 clones listed, approximately 87% are singletons. The source material was peripheral blood. All receptors come from a human donor with active COVID-19. The donor label of this sample is uncertain.

This clone has only a few counts. CDR3: CASSQGPEGRGNYGYTF. The CDR3 DNA is TGCGCCAGCAGCCAAGGCCCCGAGGGAAGAGGAAACTATGGCTACACCTTC. This rearrangement joins TRBV4-1 to TRBJ1-2; D is uncertain. Germline V gives CDR1 MGHRA, CDR2 YSYEKL. CDR3 size: 17 residues. Deletions cut 1 base from V and 2 bases from J, with 17 bases between.

J is TRBJ1-2 and V is TRBV9; weak D call: TRBD1 (5 bases). V was shortened by 6 bases and J by 1 base, with 10 bases between the two germline ends. The CDR3 is 13 residues long. Germline assignment: CDR1 SGDLS and CDR2 YYNGEE. CDR3 nucleotides: TGTGCCAGCACCCAACAGGTTAACTATGGCTACACCTTC. This sequence encodes CASTQQVNYGYTF.

The V call is TRBV3-1 (or the pseudogene TRBV3-2), the J call TRBJ2-2, with 10 nucleotides matching TRBD2. With 4 bases clipped from V and 1 base from J, the junction kept 0 bases outside the gene matches. The germline gives CDR1 LGHDT, CDR2 YNNKEL (reference sequence). The CDR3 runs to 15 residues. DNA for the CDR3: TGTGCCAGCAGCCCTAGCGGGGGGAACACCGGGGAGCTGTTTTTT. Its translation: CASSPSGGNTGELFF.

The V and J genes are TRBV23-1 and TRBJ1-1; D ambiguous. Being an ORF, TRBV23-1 has a function that is uncertain. V gave up 2 bases and J gave up 1 base, with 8 bases separating them. CDR3 length equals 14 residues. The CDR3 spells CASSQKEPNTEAFF. The CDR3 nucleotides are TGCGCCAGCAGTCAAAAAGAGCCGAACACTGAAGCTTTCTTT.

This chain connects TRBV9 to TRBJ2-7; TRBD2 matches 9 bases. Germline V gene lookup returns CDR1 SGDLS and CDR2 YYNGEE. The CDR3 is made up of 17 amino acids. Germline trimming cut 1 base from V and 5 bases from J; bases unmatched to any gene: 13. CDR3 protein: CASSVYSEAGGRHEQYF. The CDR3, as DNA: TGTGCCAGCAGCGTATATTCGGAGGCGGGAGGGCGCCACGAGCAGTACTTC.

The rearrangement joins TRBV7-9 to TRBJ2-5; 7 positions match TRBD2. The CDR3 extends over 16 amino acids. CDR1 SEHNR and CDR2 FQNEAQ come from the germline V gene (reference sequence). V shed 0 bases and J 4 bases; nucleotides not matched to a gene: 8. The CDR3: CASSLATGGGSETQYF. The CDR3 bases are TGTGCCAGCAGCTTAGCGACGGGGGGAGGATCAGAGACCCAGTACTTC.

The chain uses TRBV28 and TRBJ2-1; 8 positions agree with TRBD1. This CDR3 contains 15 residues. From germline, CDR1 is MDHEN and CDR2 SYDVKM. V lost 5 bases to trimming and J lost 1 base; unmatched junction nucleotides: 4. The CDR3 sequence is CASSRGQGSYNEQFF. The CDR3, as DNA: TGTGCCAGCAGTAGAGGACAGGGATCCTACAATGAGCAGTTCTTC.

This clone was counted a single time. The chain has TRBV7-9 and TRBJ2-1, with 7 bases identical to TRBD2. V shed 1 base and J 3 bases; nucleotides not matched to a gene: 3. The CDR3 extends over 15 amino acids. Germline values: CDR1 SEHNR, CDR2 FQNEAQ (reference sequence). The CDR3 spells CASSLVRGVYNEQFF. The DNA of the CDR3 is TGTGCCAGCAGCTTAGTCCGGGGGGTCTACAATGAGCAGTTCTTC.

The rearrangement joins TRBV9 to TRBJ2-3; the match to TRBD2 covers 7 bases. The J segment lost 2 bases and the V segment lost 4 bases, leaving 13 bases of the junction unmatched. The CDR3 covers 17 residues. CDR1 and CDR2 from the germline V gene are SGDLS and YYNGEE. The CDR3 here is CASSPQSGTINTDTQYF. DNA for the CDR3: TGTGCCAGCAGCCCGCAATCCGGGACTATTAACACAGATACGCAGTATTTT.

This clone was counted between two and nine times. The rearrangement links TRBV30 to TRBJ2-7; 9 positions agree with TRBD1. V gave up 5 bases and J gave up 5 bases; unmatched junction bases: 13. CDR3 size: 15 residues. Germline CDR1 and CDR2: GTSNPN and SVGIG (reference sequence). The CDR3 loop is CAWGVPGQGFNEQYF. The CDR3 DNA is TGTGCCTGGGGGGTCCCGGGACAGGGCTTTAACGAGCAGTACTTC.

The chain's CDR3 is CASSSPLSGSLGDTQYF. As DNA, the CDR3 is TGTGCCAGCAGCTCGCCGTTAAGCGGGAGTCTTGGAGATACGCAGTATTTT. The chain recombines TRBV7-9 with TRBJ2-3, with 8 nucleotides matching TRBD2. Germline V gene lookup returns CDR1 SEHNR and CDR2 FQNEAQ (reference sequence). Losses at the gene ends were 4 bases for V and 5 bases for J; bases not matched to a gene: 14. This CDR3 is 17 amino acids long.

The rearrangement links TRBV4-3 to TRBJ1-1; perhaps TRBD1 as D (5 bases). Germline V gene data show CDR1 as LGHNA and CDR2 as YSLEER. The CDR3 consists of 13 residues. V lost 0 bases to trimming and J lost 11 bases, with 13 bases between them. The CDR3 sequence: CASSQERQHGAFF. The CDR3 DNA sequence: TGCGCCAGCAGCCAAGAACGACAGCATGGGGCTTTCTTT.

The chain combines TRBV11-2 with TRBJ2-3; D uncertain. Germline CDR1 and CDR2: SGHAT and FQNNGV. Trimming cost V 3 bases and J 2 bases, with 9 bases left between them. The CDR3 loop spans 14 amino acids. The CDR3 region has the DNA TGTGCCAGCAGCTTGGGCAGTACCACAGATACGCAGTATTTT. Translating it yields CASSLGSTTDTQYF.

This chain connects TRBV29-1 to TRBJ1-1; tentative D call: TRBD1 (5 bases). The CDR3 consists of 13 residues. V was shortened by 5 bases and J by 5 bases, with 15 bases between the two germline ends. CDR1 is SQVTM, CDR2 ANQGSEA, per germline. CDR3 DNA sequence: TGCAGCGTTCATGGGGGGAGGGGTACTGAAGCTTTCTTT. This codes for CSVHGGRGTEAFF.

The gene calls are TRBV9 and TRBJ2-2; 8 bases agree with TRBD2. This CDR3 region has 17 residues. Per the germline V gene, CDR1 is SGDLS and CDR2 is YYNGEE. Trimming took 0 bases from V and 6 from J; bases not matched to a gene: 10. CDR3 amino acids: CASSVVGSGNNAGELFF. The CDR3 DNA reads as TGTGCCAGCAGCGTAGTGGGTAGCGGGAATAACGCCGGGGAGCTGTTTTTT.

This clone was recorded once. The rearrangement links TRBV4-3 to TRBJ2-7; the D gene is possibly TRBD1 (6 bases). CDR1 LGHNA and CDR2 YSLEER come from the germline V gene. CDR3 length: 16 amino acids. V gave up 0 bases and J gave up 4 bases, with 16 bases separating them. This chain's CDR3 is CASSQDAGAEIYEQYF. The CDR3 coding sequence is TGCGCCAGCAGCCAAGATGCAGGGGCCGAGATATACGAGCAGTACTTC.

The V call is TRBV11-3, the J call TRBJ1-1; 7 nucleotides agree with TRBD1. V lost 1 base and J lost 4; bases outside the gene matches: 3. The CDR3 consists of 14 residues. Germline CDR1 is SGHNT and CDR2 is YENEEA. The CDR3 spells CASSLAGGGTEAFF. The CDR3 DNA reads TGTGCCAGCAGCTTAGCAGGGGGAGGCACTGAAGCTTTCTTT.

The rearrangement joins TRBV2 to TRBJ2-2; D perhaps matches TRBD2 (7 bases). V dropped 2 bases and J dropped 0 bases, with 16 bases sitting between them. The CDR3 extends over 18 amino acids. Germline V CDR1 and CDR2: SNHLY, FYNNEI. This CDR3 reads CASSETRGGRANTGELFF. CDR3 DNA: TGTGCCAGCAGTGAAACTAGGGGGGGACGGGCGAACACCGGGGAGCTGTTTTTT. Combining the CDR3 with reference TRBV2 and TRBJ2-2 gives the whole variable domain EPEVTQTPSHQVTQMGQEVILRCVPISNHLYFYWYRQILGQKVEFLVSFYNNEISEKSEIFDDQFSVERPDGSNFTLKIRSTKLEDSAMYFCASSETRGGRANTGELFFGEGSRLTVL.

CDR3 region: CSVDLAGETQYF. CDR3 DNA sequence: TGCAGCGTTGATCTAGCTGGGGAGACCCAGTACTTC. The chain uses TRBV29-1 and TRBJ2-5; TRBD2 might be the D (5 bases). There are 12 residues in the CDR3. The V gene lost 3 bases and the J gene lost 5 bases, with 10 bases spanning the gap. Germline V lookup: CDR1 SQVTM, CDR2 ANQGSEA.

The chain links TRBV28 to TRBJ1-1; TRBD1 is a possible D gene (5 bases). The CDR3 consists of 13 residues. Trimming stripped 2 bases from V and 6 bases from J, with 10 bases between. Germline CDR1 is MDHEN and CDR2 is SYDVKM. CDR3 bases: TGTGCCAGCAGTTTAGGCAGGGCGGCTGAAGCTTTCTTT. It is translated as CASSLGRAAEAFF.

The rearrangement uses TRBV23-1 and TRBJ1-2; TRBD1 is a possible D gene (6 bases). TRBV23-1 is sorted into the ORF group, with uncertain function. V was pared by 5 bases and J by 4 bases, with 23 bases between. This CDR3 is 17 amino acids long. Written as DNA, the CDR3 is TGCGCCAGCAGTATGCTTACGGGGGGGCGCGGAGCCTATGGCTACACCTTC. Its translation: CASSMLTGGRGAYGYTF.

The V call is TRBV6-5, the J call TRBJ2-7, with D possibly being TRBD2 (5 bases). V was clipped by 7 bases and J by 0 bases, with 10 bases between them. This CDR3 region has 13 residues. Germline V CDR1 and CDR2: MNHEY, SVGAGI. CDR3 coding DNA: TGTGCCAGCACTGGACTTACCTCCTACGAGCAGTACTTC. Its protein is CASTGLTSYEQYF.

The chain recombines TRBV4-1 with TRBJ2-1; TRBD2 aligns across 8 bases. With V trimmed by 3 bases and J by 4 bases, 8 bases remained unmatched. CDR1 is MGHRA, CDR2 YSYEKL, per germline. This CDR3 contains 16 residues. The chain's CDR3 is CASSHGRERRYNEQFF. The CDR3 nucleotides read TGCGCCAGCAGCCACGGGAGGGAGCGGAGGTACAATGAGCAGTTCTTC.

The gene calls are TRBV2 and TRBJ2-3; no definite D call. With 2 bases removed from V and 3 bases from J, the gap between germline ends came to 9 bases. This CDR3 has 14 amino acids. From germline, CDR1 is SNHLY and CDR2 FYNNEI. The CDR3 loop reads CASSEMKRTDTQYF. The CDR3 DNA reads TGTGCCAGCAGTGAAATGAAGAGAACAGATACGCAGTATTTT.

V usage is TRBV18 and J usage is TRBJ2-2, with 9 bases identical to TRBD2. V shed 1 base and J 0 bases; nucleotides not matched to a gene: 9. The germline V gene has CDR1 KGHSH and CDR2 LQKENI. The CDR3 length is 19 residues. In nucleotides, the CDR3 is TGTGCCAGCTCACCACGGGTACCAAGCGGGGGGCCGAACACCGGGGAGCTGTTTTTT. This sequence encodes CASSPRVPSGGPNTGELFF.

The chain carries TRBV11-3 and TRBJ1-1; D remains unclear. Looked up from germline, CDR1 is SGHNT and CDR2 is YENEEA. V lost 2 bases and J lost 10, with 11 bases in between. The CDR3 covers 12 residues. The CDR3 loop is CASSLPGVGAFF. CDR3 DNA sequence: TGTGCCAGCAGCTTACCCGGGGTAGGAGCTTTCTTT.

The gene calls are TRBV6-5 and TRBJ1-2; tentative D call: TRBD1 (6 bases). CDR1 is MNHEY, CDR2 SVGAGI, per germline. Trimming removed 2 bases from V and 4 bases from J, with 14 bases in between. The CDR3 runs to 15 residues. The CDR3 DNA is TGTGCCAGCAGTTACGGGGACACTCCCGCCTATGGCTACACCTTC. As protein: CASSYGDTPAYGYTF.

This clone was picked up one time. The chain joins TRBV7-9 to TRBJ2-1; 14 bases match TRBD2. The CDR3 totals 16 residues. The germline gives CDR1 SEHNR, CDR2 FQNEAQ (reference sequence). The junction had 5 bases not matched to a gene; V was cut back by 4 bases and J by 6 bases. CDR3 loop: CASSSMGLAGVNEQFF. Written as DNA, the CDR3 is TGTGCCAGCAGCTCCATGGGACTAGCGGGAGTCAATGAGCAGTTCTTC.

CDR3 residues: CASSLAGTGGNSPLHF. CDR3 nucleotide sequence: TGTGCCAGCAGCTTGGCTGGGACAGGGGGCAACTCACCCCTCCACTTT. The chain joins TRBV7-2 to TRBJ1-6; TRBD1 matches 12 bases. CDR1 is SGHTA and CDR2 is FQGNSA in the germline V gene. Trimming cost V 3 bases and J 10 bases; bases outside gene matches: 7. The CDR3 covers 16 residues.

The gene calls are TRBV7-2 and TRBJ2-7; the D gene is possibly TRBD1 (8 bases). Looked up from germline, CDR1 is SGHTA and CDR2 is FQGNSA. The CDR3 spans 13 residues. V was cut by 5 bases and J by 6 bases, with 14 bases left in between. For the CDR3, the DNA is TGTGCCAGCAGCCATACAGGGGGGGGCGAGCAGTACTTC. Protein product: CASSHTGGGEQYF.

The chain employs TRBV20-1 and TRBJ2-7; no definite D call. Deletions cut 1 base from V and 5 bases from J, with 6 bases between. This CDR3 contains 11 residues. The germline CDR1 and CDR2 sequences are DFQATT and SNEGSKA (reference sequence). The CDR3 region is CSARVADEQYF. CDR3 DNA sequence: TGCAGTGCTAGAGTTGCGGACGAGCAGTACTTC.